This passage covers 19 T cell receptor beta chains from one sample sequenced in a study of CD8+ T cells in alopecia areata. Stated treatment: oral pan-JAK inhibitor, 5-10 mg twice daily. In each case, RNA was isolated and then reverse transcribed into cDNA as the sequencing template. Repertoires were generated with immunoSEQ multiplex PCR, while TCRdb's copy carries only in-frame clones and drops some. The sample holds some 130,000 clones, 53% seen once. The material was CD4+ T cells sorted from blood, obtained at week 4, from a patient treated with tofacitinib. The source of these receptors is a human donor with alopecia areata.

This chain uses TRBV29-1 with TRBJ1-1; no clear D. This CDR3 is built from 11 residues. With 4 bases removed from V and 4 bases from J, the gap between germline ends came to 7 bases. Germline CDR1 SQVTM, CDR2 ANQGSEA. The CDR3 loop reads CSVVRPTEAFF. CDR3 DNA sequence: TGCAGCGTTGTTCGTCCCACTGAAGCTTTCTTT.

V usage is TRBV5-6 and J usage is TRBJ1-5; the D is unclear. Germline CDR1 is SGHDT and CDR2 is YYEEEE. Trimming pared 4 bases from V and 3 bases from J, leaving 8 bases between. CDR3 length: 13 amino acids. CDR3 protein: CASSADHNQPQHF. CDR3 bases: TGTGCCAGCAGCGCCGATCACAATCAGCCCCAGCATTTT. Using reference TRBV5-6 and TRBJ1-5 for the parts outside the CDR3, the full variable domain is DAGVTQSPTHLIKTRGQQVTLRCSPKSGHDTVSWYQQALGQGPQFIFQYYEEEERQRGNFPDRFSGHQFPNYSSELNVNALLLGDSALYLCASSADHNQPQHFGDGTRLSIL.

The chain has TRBV6-5 and TRBJ2-5; perhaps TRBD1 as D (6 bases). Per the germline V gene, CDR1 is MNHEY and CDR2 is SVGAGI. This CDR3 region has 16 residues. Trimming cost V 4 bases and J 6 bases, with 21 bases left between them. In DNA, the CDR3 is TGTGCCAGCAGTTCCGACAGGTGGGAGAGGGGGAAGACCCAGTACTTC. Its protein is CASSSDRWERGKTQYF.

This rearrangement joins TRBV7-9 to TRBJ2-7, with D hard to call. The germline V gene encodes CDR1 SEHNR and CDR2 FQNEAQ (reference sequence). The ends were cut back, 4 bases at V and 5 bases at J, with 6 bases in the middle. CDR3 length: 11 residues. CDR3 DNA: TGTGCCAGCAGCTGGGGTCACGAGCAGTACTTC. It specifies CASSWGHEQYF.

The chain has TRBV29-1 and TRBJ1-3; TRBD1 might be the D (5 bases). CDR3 length equals 13 residues. Germline V lookup: CDR1 SQVTM, CDR2 ANQGSEA. Trimming left V 4 bases short and J 5 bases short, with 12 bases between. The CDR3 here is CSVVEAGRNTIYF. The CDR3 DNA reads TGCAGCGTTGTAGAGGCAGGGAGAAACACCATATATTTT.

In its sample, this clone was seen a few times. This chain uses TRBV5-1 with TRBJ1-1; unclear D gene. This CDR3 is built from 8 residues. V was clipped by 6 bases and J by 11 bases, with 5 bases between them. Looked up from germline, CDR1 is SGHRS and CDR2 is YFSETQ. CDR3 region: CASNGAFF. In DNA form, the CDR3 reads TGCGCCAGCAACGGTGCTTTCTTT.

This clone came up a few times. The V and J genes are TRBV7-9 and TRBJ1-4; no clear D. V lost 2 bases to trimming and J lost 8 bases, with 3 bases between them. Germline CDR1 is SEHNR and CDR2 is FQNEAQ (reference sequence). This CDR3 region has 11 residues. Written as DNA, the CDR3 is TGTGCCAGCAGCTTATCCGAAAAACTGTTTTTT. Translated, it gives CASSLSEKLFF.

The V and J genes are TRBV25-1 and TRBJ1-2; D is uncertain. The CDR3 contains 12 residues. Germline lookup yields CDR1 MGHDK and CDR2 SYGVNS. The V end was cut by 3 bases, the J end by 5 bases, with 7 bases between. In nucleotides, the CDR3 is TGTGCCAGCAGTGACAAGGCATATGGCTACACCTTC. Its protein product is CASSDKAYGYTF.

This chain uses TRBV6-5 with TRBJ1-5; D is ambiguous. Germline V gene sequence: CDR1 MNHEY, CDR2 SVGAGI. The V end was cut by 5 bases, the J end by 5 bases, with 10 bases between. The CDR3 loop spans 13 amino acids. Here the CDR3 reads CASSPGNYQPQHF. CDR3 sequence (DNA): TGTGCCAGCAGTCCCGGGAACTATCAGCCCCAGCATTTT.

This rearrangement joins TRBV10-2 to TRBJ2-2; 7 nucleotides line up with TRBD1. V was clipped by 11 bases and J by 0 bases; unmatched bases: 3. The CDR3 extends over 13 amino acids. In germline, CDR1 is WSHSY, CDR2 SAAADI. The CDR3 is CAGQGANTGELFF. Written as DNA, the CDR3 is TGCGCCGGGCAGGGGGCGAACACCGGGGAGCTGTTTTTT.

This clone was seen a few times. The chain recombines TRBV23-1 with TRBJ1-1; D is possibly TRBD1 (6 bases). TRBV23-1 falls under the ORF class, with uncertain function. The CDR3 is made up of 15 amino acids. The V end was cut by 6 bases, the J end by 1 base, with 15 bases between. The CDR3 DNA reads TGCGCCAGCAGACAAAAAACAGGGACGAACACTGAAGCTTTCTTT. The encoded protein is CASRQKTGTNTEAFF.

This chain connects TRBV5-1 to TRBJ2-1; 7 bases map to TRBD1. V lost 4 bases and J lost 5; bases outside the gene matches: 9. CDR1 is SGHRS and CDR2 is YFSETQ in the germline V gene. This CDR3 is built from 15 residues. CDR3 loop: CASSPENRGHNEQFF. In DNA form, the CDR3 reads TGCGCCAGCAGCCCGGAGAACAGGGGCCACAATGAGCAGTTCTTC.

This chain links TRBV5-1 with TRBJ2-7, with 9 bases identical to TRBD2. The V gene's germline CDR1 is SGHRS and CDR2 YFSETQ. Trimming at V came to 2 bases and at J to 2 bases, leaving 8 bases not matched to a gene. The CDR3 is 16 amino acids. The CDR3 DNA sequence: TGCGCCAGCAGCTTAAACTCGGGACTAGCAGCCTACGAGCAGTACTTC. Protein sequence: CASSLNSGLAAYEQYF.

This clone was detected a few times. The chain carries TRBV5-1 and TRBJ1-1; weak D call: TRBD1 (5 bases). This CDR3 has 14 residues. Trimming took off 3 bases at V and 0 bases at J, with 9 bases between the two ends. CDR1 is SGHRS, CDR2 YFSETQ, per germline. CDR3 residues: CASSSDTVNTEAFF. The CDR3 DNA sequence: TGCGCCAGCAGCTCGGACACTGTGAACACTGAAGCTTTCTTT.

The chain joins TRBV30 to TRBJ2-1; unclear D gene. V was trimmed by 2 bases and J by 8 bases, leaving 10 bases between them. This CDR3 region has 12 residues. Germline V gene data show CDR1 as GTSNPN and CDR2 as SVGIG (reference sequence). For the CDR3, the DNA is TGTGCCTGGAGTCTCAACATTGATGAGCAGTTCTTC. Encoded protein: CAWSLNIDEQFF.

This clone came up once. V is TRBV30 and J is TRBJ2-3; TRBD2 matches at 8 bases. The CDR3 covers 15 residues. V dropped 2 bases and J dropped 2; count of bases not matched to a gene: 6. Per the germline V gene, CDR1 is GTSNPN and CDR2 is SVGIG (reference sequence). Here the CDR3 reads CAWSRGAGDTDTQYF. The CDR3 coding sequence is TGTGCCTGGAGTCGTGGAGCGGGAGACACAGATACGCAGTATTTT.

As for this clone: Other nucleotide sequences in the sample specify the same CDR3. This rearrangement joins TRBV7-9 to TRBJ1-2, with D uncertain. V shed 6 bases and J shed 2 bases, with 10 bases lying between them. The V gene's germline CDR1 is SEHNR and CDR2 FQNEAQ (reference sequence). The CDR3 extends over 13 amino acids. The CDR3 DNA reads TGTGCCAGCAGTAGGGCGGAAAACTATGGCTACACCTTC. It yields the protein CASSRAENYGYTF. Full variable domain (outside the CDR3, taken from reference TRBV7-9 and TRBJ1-2): DTGVSQNPRHKITKRGQNVTFRCDPISEHNRLYWYRQTLGQGPEFLTYFQNEAQLEKSRLLSDRFSAERPKGSFSTLEIQRTEQGDSAMYLCASSRAENYGYTFGSGTRLTVV.

This chain joins TRBV29-1 and TRBJ1-1; D possibly corresponds to TRBD1 (5 bases). Trimming shortened V by 7 bases and J by 1 base, and 16 bases separated the two germline ends. Germline CDR1 is SQVTM and CDR2 is ANQGSEA. This CDR3 comprises 14 residues. The CDR3: CSAHPGGSNTEAFF. Here the CDR3 DNA reads TGCAGCGCTCACCCCGGGGGGTCGAACACTGAAGCTTTCTTT.

The sample holds one count of this clone. The rearrangement uses TRBV29-1 and TRBJ2-5, with D perhaps matching TRBD1 or TRBD2 (6 bases each). Germline CDR1 is SQVTM and CDR2 is ANQGSEA. The CDR3 sequence is 12 residues long. The V gene lost 5 bases and the J gene lost 6 bases, with 13 bases spanning the gap. The CDR3 region is CSVLGGGQTQYF. The CDR3 DNA is TGCAGCGTTTTGGGGGGCGGACAGACCCAGTACTTC.